This T cell receptor (beta chain) comes out of a study of T cells in Graves' hyperthyroidism and ophthalmopathy. From RNA transcripts, TCR beta CDR3 regions were amplified. RT-PCR in the first round (using the HTBI primer set) targeted the TCR CDR3. Via MiXCR, TCRdb re-called the multiplex PCR reads, giving one row per CDR3 protein. The repertoire holds approximately 740,000 distinct CDR3 sequences, with approximately 14% as singletons. Every diagnosis used clinical symptoms, serum thyroxine and TRAb, thyroid ultrasound and orbital computed tomography. PBMCs were derived from 9.5 to 10 ml fresh peripheral blood. The V and J ends lost 6 bases and 1 base, in that order; junction bases with no gene match: 13. The CDR3 is 17 residues long.

This TCR was recovered from a woman between 18 and 30 years old with Graves' hyperthyroidism. This sequence joins TRBV12-3 or TRBV12-4 and TRBJ1-2, with TRBD1 matching over 8 bases. Sequencing was performed on blood. The CDR3 DNA sequence: TGTGCCAGCAGAGTGCCAAGGACAGGGAGTCTTAACTATGGCTACACCTTC. Translation: CASRVPRTGSLNYGYTF.